Below are 10 T cell receptor beta chains sequenced from a single sample in a study of OX40 agonist ivuxolimab in advanced cancers. This table comes from immunoSEQ multiplex PCR, and its TCRdb copy is limited to in-frame clones, with some not included. This table holds 60,000 or so clones, roughly 82% found once. This specimen consisted of CD4+ or CD8+ T cells sorted from blood, obtained in a trial of the OX40 agonist ivuxolimab. The receptor source for this set is an adult with an advanced solid tumor such as melanoma, head and neck, liver or kidney cancer.

The chain combines TRBV27 with TRBJ2-5; D is possibly TRBD2 (6 bases). The V gene's germline CDR1 is MNHEY and CDR2 SMNVEV (reference sequence). Trimming cost V 5 bases and J 2 bases, with 24 bases left between them. The CDR3 has 18 amino acids. The CDR3: CASSPPPGLRMGQETQYF. CDR3 in DNA: TGTGCCAGCAGTCCTCCCCCAGGACTAAGAATGGGGCAAGAGACCCAGTACTTC.

The chain couples TRBV11-2 to TRBJ2-7; D may be TRBD1 (6 bases). Trimming left V 7 bases short and J 5 bases short, with 15 bases between. CDR1 is SGHAT, CDR2 FQNNGV, per germline. CDR3 size: 13 residues. This CDR3 reads CASNIDRIHEQYF. CDR3 in DNA: TGTGCCAGCAACATAGACAGGATCCACGAGCAGTACTTC.

Only a few counts were recorded for this clone. V and J are TRBV19 and TRBJ1-2; weak D call: TRBD1 (6 bases). Germline V gene sequence: CDR1 LNHDA, CDR2 SQIVND (reference sequence). This CDR3 contains 15 residues. V was shortened by 9 bases and J by 0 bases, with 17 bases between the two germline ends. The CDR3 spells CASGKKDSANYGYTF. As DNA, the CDR3 is TGTGCCAGCGGGAAGAAGGACAGTGCTAACTATGGCTACACCTTC.

In DNA form, the CDR3 reads TGTGCCAGCGCGACAGGGGACAATCAGCCCCAGCATTTT. It codes for CASATGDNQPQHF. This sequence joins TRBV2 and TRBJ1-5, with 8 bases that match TRBD1. The trim removed 8 bases at V and 3 bases at J, leaving 3 bases unmatched. The length of the CDR3 is 13 residues. Germline lookup yields CDR1 SNHLY and CDR2 FYNNEI.

The chain has TRBV6-5 and TRBJ1-1, with D unresolved. CDR3 length equals 15 residues. The germline V and J ends were trimmed by 6 bases and 1 base, with 15 bases remaining between them. The V gene's germline CDR1 is MNHEY and CDR2 SVGAGI. In DNA, the CDR3 is TGTGCCAGCAGAACTCTCGGGCCAGGGAACACTGAAGCTTTCTTT. Translated, it gives CASRTLGPGNTEAFF.

The V call is TRBV19, the J call TRBJ1-2, with D possibly matching TRBD1 (5 bases). V was shortened by 6 bases and J by 5 bases, with 25 bases between the two germline ends. Germline V gene sequence: CDR1 LNHDA, CDR2 SQIVND (reference sequence). There are 17 residues in the CDR3. CDR3 DNA sequence: TGTGCCAGTAGAAAGGGAGGGACCGGCCTATTGGCATATGGCTACACCTTC. Its protein product is CASRKGGTGLLAYGYTF.

The chain combines TRBV18 with TRBJ1-2; 8 positions match TRBD1. This CDR3 contains 16 residues. After removal of 2 bases from V and 6 bases from J, the junction contained 11 bases not matched to a gene. From germline, CDR1 is KGHSH and CDR2 LQKENI. The CDR3: CASSPESPGGANGYTF. CDR3 in DNA: TGTGCCAGCTCACCAGAGTCGCCAGGGGGCGCGAATGGCTACACCTTC.

The chain is built from TRBV5-1 and TRBJ1-2; D is uncertain. This CDR3 region has 13 residues. Trimming took 0 bases from V and 8 from J, leaving 11 bases between them. Germline CDR1 SGHRS, CDR2 YFSETQ. CDR3 loop: CASSLETGNGYTF. The CDR3 DNA reads as TGCGCCAGCAGCTTGGAAACGGGGAACGGCTACACCTTC. The whole variable domain, remainder taken from reference TRBV5-1 and TRBJ1-2, is KAGVTQTPRYLIKTRGQQVTLSCSPISGHRSVSWYQQTPGQGLQFLFEYFSETQRNKGNFPGRFSGRQFSNSRSEMNVSTLELGDSALYLCASSLETGNGYTFGSGTRLTVV.

The V call is TRBV7-9, the J call TRBJ1-5, with unresolved D. Germline V gene sequence: CDR1 SEHNR, CDR2 FQNEAQ (reference sequence). The V end was cut by 6 bases, the J end by 0 bases, with 15 bases between. The CDR3 length is 16 residues. The DNA for the CDR3 is TGTGCCAGCAGTGCCTACGCAGAATATAGCAATCAGCCCCAGCATTTT. Encoded protein: CASSAYAEYSNQPQHF.

The rearrangement uses TRBV7-2 and TRBJ2-2, with TRBD1 matching over 8 bases. V lost 1 base and J lost 3; bases outside the gene matches: 1. Germline V gives CDR1 SGHTA, CDR2 FQGNSA. The CDR3 extends over 15 amino acids. CDR3 coding DNA: TGTGCCAGCAGCTTAGACAGGGGGGACACCGGGGAGCTGTTTTTT. Translating it yields CASSLDRGDTGELFF.